Listed below are T cell receptor beta chains from one sample, sequenced in a study of T cells after yellow fever vaccination. Each CDR3 protein gets one entry after TCRdb re-called the 5' RACE reads with MiXCR. The table records some 250,000 distinct CDR3 sequences, approximately 3.8% of them present only once. The sequencing here drew on PBMCs, taken 15 days after the yellow fever booster vaccination. The receptors shown here come from a man between 18 and 29 years old who received the YFV17D yellow fever vaccine. Both conserved end residues are part of each CDR3. The D gene is left open where the match is weak. Clone size, where shown, is once, few, many, or a class for clones that have expanded.

D: TRBD1
V: TRBV5-1
J: TRBJ1-2
size: NA
DNA: TGCGCCAGCAGCGCGGGGACAGGGTTGTCAGATGGCTACACCTTC
CDR3: CASSAGTGLSDGYTF

D: NA
V: TRBV5-1
J: TRBJ1-5
size: many
DNA: TGCGCCAGCAGCTCGGACCCGTTTAGCAATCAGCCCCAGCATTTT
CDR3: CASSSDPFSNQPQHF

D: NA
V: TRBV5-1
J: TRBJ2-6
size: few
DNA: TGCGCCAGCAATCAGGGTGGGGCCAACGTCCTGACTTTC
CDR3: CASNQGGANVLTF

D: TRBD2
V: TRBV19
J: TRBJ2-5
size: NA
DNA: TGTGCCAGTAGTAGCCATCCTAGCGGGGTCCAAGAGACCCAGTACTTC
CDR3: CASSSHPSGVQETQYF

D: NA
V: TRBV7-6
J: TRBJ2-5
size: many
DNA: TGTGCCAGCAGCCTTAAGATGGGACATTTCCAAGAGACCCAGTACTTC
CDR3: CASSLKMGHFQETQYF

D: NA
V: TRBV20-1
J: TRBJ2-5
size: many
DNA: TGCAGTGCTAGAGATCCCCGGACAAGCCAAGAGACCCAGTACTTC
CDR3: CSARDPRTSQETQYF

D: TRBD1
V: TRBV7-9
J: TRBJ1-2
size: many
DNA: TGTGCCAGCAGCCTAACCCCCGGGGCAGGGGGCACCTATGGCTACACCTTC
CDR3: CASSLTPGAGGTYGYTF

D: NA
V: TRBV28
J: TRBJ2-3
size: many
DNA: TGTGCCAGCAGTATCGACAGCGTGGATACGCAGTATTTT
CDR3: CASSIDSVDTQYF

D: NA
V: TRBV7-2
J: TRBJ2-3
size: many
DNA: TGTGCCAGCAGCTTGGGTCCGGTAGCGGCCCCAGATACGCAGTATTTT
CDR3: CASSLGPVAAPDTQYF

D: NA
V: TRBV4-1
J: TRBJ2-5
size: many
DNA: TGCGCCAGCAGCCAACCCTACGGGGGAGGGACCCAGTACTTC
CDR3: CASSQPYGGGTQYF

D: NA
V: TRBV7-2
J: TRBJ1-5
size: few
DNA: TGTGCCAGCAGCTTAGTTGGGGGTGGTAGCAATCAGCCCCAGCATTTT
CDR3: CASSLVGGGSNQPQHF

D: NA
V: TRBV5-1
J: TRBJ2-1
size: many
DNA: TGCGCCAGCAGCTTGTTGGGGGGCCACTACAATGAGCAGTTCTTC
CDR3: CASSLLGGHYNEQFF

D: NA
V: TRBV6-5
J: TRBJ1-2
size: many
DNA: TGTGCCAGCACGCACGGCGGAGCTAACTATGGCTACACCTTC
CDR3: CASTHGGANYGYTF

D: TRBD2
V: TRBV9
J: TRBJ2-3
size: many
DNA: TGTGCCAGCAGCGGACCAACTAGCGGGGGGGCTCCAGATACGCAGTATTTT
CDR3: CASSGPTSGGAPDTQYF

D: TRBD2
V: TRBV11-1
J: TRBJ2-1
size: many
DNA: TGTGCCAGCAGCTTAAATCGGGGGACTAGCCATCCGGGGAATGAGCAGTTCTTC
CDR3: CASSLNRGTSHPGNEQFF